This entry is about one T cell receptor (beta chain). Original analysis: Estimated nucleated cell counts came from reference gene primer amplification. TCRdb's table, derived via immunoSEQ multiplex PCR, lists solely in-frame clones and lacks some. The V and J calls and clone size come from that table; D and trimming were worked out from the DNA. The sample yields roughly 120,000 clones, 90% seen once. The source of the sample is a study of blood T cell repertoires in COVID-19. About the research overall: Samples came from the United States, Italy and Spain, spanning acute and convalescent COVID-19. PBMCs, B-cell-depleted T cells, or T cells provided the cDNA or gDNA that made up the material.

It was during active infection that Seattle patients were enrolled and then longitudinally followed. The CDR3 extends over 15 amino acids. Germline values: CDR1 MNHEY, CDR2 SMNVEV (reference sequence). The V gene end was trimmed by 3 bases and the J gene end by 5 bases; junction bases not matched to a gene: 5. The clonotype comes from a man in his sixties with COVID-19, enrolled during active disease. Material for sequencing was peripheral blood. V gene TRBV27 combines with J gene TRBJ2-1, with TRBD2 identical over 9 bases. The CDR3: CASSFSRTSDNEQFF. CDR3 DNA: TGTGCCAGCAGTTTTTCTAGGACTAGCGACAATGAGCAGTTCTTC.